The TCR beta chain under discussion was sequenced for a study of control samples from healthy donors and cancer patients. With 4 bases removed from V and 2 bases from J, the gap between germline ends came to 12 bases. This CDR3 has 14 amino acids. From germline, CDR1 is SGHKS and CDR2 YYEKEE (reference sequence). TCRdb's copy holds only in-frame clones and misses some; the assay was immunoSEQ multiplex PCR. The sample holds 170,000 or so clones, 90% seen once. The clonotype was recovered from a woman aged 45-65 years in good health. V is TRBV5-5 and J is TRBJ2-5, with D perhaps TRBD2 (7 bases). Sequences were obtained from blood. CDR3 in DNA: TGTGCCAGCAGCGCGGGGGCGGTACAAGAGACCCAGTACTTC. Translation: CASSAGAVQETQYF.